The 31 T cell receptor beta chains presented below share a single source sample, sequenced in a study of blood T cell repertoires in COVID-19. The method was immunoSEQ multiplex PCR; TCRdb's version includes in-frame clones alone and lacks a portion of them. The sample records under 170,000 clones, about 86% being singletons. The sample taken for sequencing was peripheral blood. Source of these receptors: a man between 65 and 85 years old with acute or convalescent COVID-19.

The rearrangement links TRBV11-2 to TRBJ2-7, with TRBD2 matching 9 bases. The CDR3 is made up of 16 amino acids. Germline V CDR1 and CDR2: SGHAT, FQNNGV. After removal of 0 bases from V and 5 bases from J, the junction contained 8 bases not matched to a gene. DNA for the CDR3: TGTGCCAGCAGCTTAGAGGCGGGAGGGCCGGTAGACGAGCAGTACTTC. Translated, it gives CASSLEAGGPVDEQYF.

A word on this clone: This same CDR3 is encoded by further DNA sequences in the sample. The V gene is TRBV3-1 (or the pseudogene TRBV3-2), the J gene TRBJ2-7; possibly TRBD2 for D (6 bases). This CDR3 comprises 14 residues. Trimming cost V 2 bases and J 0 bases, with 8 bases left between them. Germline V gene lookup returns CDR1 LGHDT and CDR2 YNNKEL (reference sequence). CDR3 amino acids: CASSQLASSYEQYF. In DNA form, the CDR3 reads TGTGCCAGCAGCCAACTAGCGAGCTCCTACGAGCAGTACTTC.

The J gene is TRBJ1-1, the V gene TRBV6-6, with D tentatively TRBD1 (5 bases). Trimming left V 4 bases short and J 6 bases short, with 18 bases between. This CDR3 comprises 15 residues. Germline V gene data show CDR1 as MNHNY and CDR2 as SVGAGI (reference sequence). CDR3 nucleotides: TGTGCCAGCAGTTCCCCTCTGGGGCTATCTTCTGAAGCTTTCTTT. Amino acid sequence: CASSSPLGLSSEAFF.

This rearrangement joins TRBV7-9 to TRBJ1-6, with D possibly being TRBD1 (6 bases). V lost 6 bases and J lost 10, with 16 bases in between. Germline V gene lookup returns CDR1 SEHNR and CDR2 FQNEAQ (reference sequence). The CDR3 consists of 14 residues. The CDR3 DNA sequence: TGTGCCAGCAGGCGGATTGAAGGACAGTCACCCCTCCACTTT. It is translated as CASRRIEGQSPLHF.

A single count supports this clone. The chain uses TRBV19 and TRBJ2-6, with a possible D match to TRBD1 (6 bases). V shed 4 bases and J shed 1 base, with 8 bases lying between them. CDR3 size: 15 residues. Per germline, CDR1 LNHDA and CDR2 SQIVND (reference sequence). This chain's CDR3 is CASSNRVSGANVLTF. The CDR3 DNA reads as TGTGCCAGTAGTAACAGGGTATCTGGGGCCAACGTCCTGACTTTC.

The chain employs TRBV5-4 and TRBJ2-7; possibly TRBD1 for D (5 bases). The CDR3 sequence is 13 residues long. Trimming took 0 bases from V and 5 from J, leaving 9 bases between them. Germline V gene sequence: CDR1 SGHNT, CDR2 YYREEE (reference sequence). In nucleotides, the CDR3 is TGTGCCAGCAGCTTGGATAGGGGAAACGAGCAGTACTTC. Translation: CASSLDRGNEQYF.

The CDR3 sequence is CAISSSSYNEQFF. Here the CDR3 DNA reads TGTGCCATCAGTTCTAGCTCCTACAATGAGCAGTTCTTC. The chain is built from TRBV10-3 and TRBJ2-1; D remains ambiguous. CDR3 length equals 13 residues. Trimming shortened V by 5 bases and J by 0 bases, and 5 bases separated the two germline ends. Germline assignment: CDR1 ENHRY and CDR2 SYGVKD.

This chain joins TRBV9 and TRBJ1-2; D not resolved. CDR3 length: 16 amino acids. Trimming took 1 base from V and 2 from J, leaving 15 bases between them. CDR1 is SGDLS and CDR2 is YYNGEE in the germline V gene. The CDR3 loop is CASSVQASAGNYGYTF. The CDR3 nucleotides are TGTGCCAGCAGCGTACAGGCCTCGGCAGGCAACTATGGCTACACCTTC.

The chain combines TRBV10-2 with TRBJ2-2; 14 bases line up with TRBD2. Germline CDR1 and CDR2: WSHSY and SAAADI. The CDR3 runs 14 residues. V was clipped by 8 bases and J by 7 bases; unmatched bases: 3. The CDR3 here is CASGTSGSVGELFF. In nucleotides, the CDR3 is TGCGCCAGCGGGACTAGCGGGAGTGTCGGGGAGCTGTTTTTT.

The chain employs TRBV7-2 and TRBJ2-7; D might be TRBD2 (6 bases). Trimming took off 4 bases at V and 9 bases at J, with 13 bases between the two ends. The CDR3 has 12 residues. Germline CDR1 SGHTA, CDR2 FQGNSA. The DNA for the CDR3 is TGTGCCAGCAGCTCCGCGGGGCGGGGGCAGTACTTC. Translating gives CASSSAGRGQYF.

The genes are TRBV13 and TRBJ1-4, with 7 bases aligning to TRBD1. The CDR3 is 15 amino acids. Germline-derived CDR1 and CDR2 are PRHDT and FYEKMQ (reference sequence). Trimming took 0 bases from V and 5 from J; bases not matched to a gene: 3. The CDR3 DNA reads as TGTGCCAGCAGCTTAGGGGCAGGGGGAAATGAAAAACTGTTTTTT. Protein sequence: CASSLGAGGNEKLFF. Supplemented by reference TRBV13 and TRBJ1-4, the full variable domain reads AAGVIQSPRHLIKEKRETATLKCYPIPRHDTVYWYQQGPGQDPQFLISFYEKMQSDKGSIPDRFSAQQFSDYHSELNMSSLELGDSALYFCASSLGAGGNEKLFFGSGTQLSVL.

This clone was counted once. CDR3 DNA: TGTGCCAGCAGTGAAAGGACAGGGTCTGGGGCCAACGTCCTGACTTTC. Residues: CASSERTGSGANVLTF. The chain employs TRBV25-1 and TRBJ2-6; TRBD1 aligns across 8 bases. This CDR3 has 16 amino acids. J lost 1 base, V lost 2 bases, and 1 base had no gene match. CDR1 is MGHDK and CDR2 is SYGVNS in the germline V gene.

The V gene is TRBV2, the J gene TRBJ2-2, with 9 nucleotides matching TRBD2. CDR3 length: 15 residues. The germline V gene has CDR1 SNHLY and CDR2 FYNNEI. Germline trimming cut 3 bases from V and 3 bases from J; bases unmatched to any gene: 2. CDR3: CASSDVAGDTGELFF. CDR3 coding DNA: TGTGCCAGCAGTGATGTAGCGGGAGACACCGGGGAGCTGTTTTTT.

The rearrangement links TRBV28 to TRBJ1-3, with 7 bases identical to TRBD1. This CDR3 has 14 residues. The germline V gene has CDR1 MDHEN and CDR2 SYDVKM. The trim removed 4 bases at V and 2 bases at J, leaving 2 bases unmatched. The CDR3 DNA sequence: TGTGCCAGCAGTTCACAGGGGCCTGGAAACACCATATATTTT. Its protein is CASSSQGPGNTIYF.

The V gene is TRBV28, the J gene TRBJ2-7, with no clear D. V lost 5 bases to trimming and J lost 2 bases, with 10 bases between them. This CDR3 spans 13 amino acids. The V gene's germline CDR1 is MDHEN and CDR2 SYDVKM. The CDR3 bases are TGTGCCAGCAGTACAGCAGCCCCCTACGAGCAGTACTTC. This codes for CASSTAAPYEQYF. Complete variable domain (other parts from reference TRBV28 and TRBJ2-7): DVKVTQSSRYLVKRTGEKVFLECVQDMDHENMFWYRQDPGLGLRLIYFSYDVKMKEKGDIPEGYSVSREKKERFSLILESASTNQTSMYLCASSTAAPYEQYFGPGTRLTVT.

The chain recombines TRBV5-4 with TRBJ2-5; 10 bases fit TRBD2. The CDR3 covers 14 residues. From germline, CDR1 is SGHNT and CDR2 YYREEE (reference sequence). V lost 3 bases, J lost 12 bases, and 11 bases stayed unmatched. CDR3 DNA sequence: TGTGCCAGCAGCTCAGGAGGGCTAGCGGGAGAGGAGTACTTC. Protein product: CASSSGGLAGEEYF.

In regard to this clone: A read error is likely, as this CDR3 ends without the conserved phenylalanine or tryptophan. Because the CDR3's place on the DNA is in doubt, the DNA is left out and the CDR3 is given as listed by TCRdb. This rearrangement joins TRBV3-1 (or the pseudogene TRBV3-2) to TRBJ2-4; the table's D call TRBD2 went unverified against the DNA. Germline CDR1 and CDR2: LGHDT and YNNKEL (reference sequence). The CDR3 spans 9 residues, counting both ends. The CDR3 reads CASSQVSAV.

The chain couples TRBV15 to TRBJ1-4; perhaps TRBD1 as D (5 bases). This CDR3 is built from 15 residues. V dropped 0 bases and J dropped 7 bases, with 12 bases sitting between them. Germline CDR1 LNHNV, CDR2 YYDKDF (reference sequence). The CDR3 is CATSRELATAEKLFF. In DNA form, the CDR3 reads TGTGCCACCAGCAGAGAATTGGCGACAGCTGAAAAACTGTTTTTT. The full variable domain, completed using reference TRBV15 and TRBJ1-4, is DAMVIQNPRYQVTQFGKPVTLSCSQTLNHNVMYWYQQKSSQAPKLLFHYYDKDFNNEADTPDNFQSRRPNTSFCFLDIRSPGLGDTAMYLCATSRELATAEKLFFGSGTQLSVL.

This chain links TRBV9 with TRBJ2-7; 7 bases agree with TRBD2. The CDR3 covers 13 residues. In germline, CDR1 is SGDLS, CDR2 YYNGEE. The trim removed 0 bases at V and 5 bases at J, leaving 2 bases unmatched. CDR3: CASSVGLAHEQYF. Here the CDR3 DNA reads TGTGCCAGCAGCGTAGGACTAGCCCACGAGCAGTACTTC.

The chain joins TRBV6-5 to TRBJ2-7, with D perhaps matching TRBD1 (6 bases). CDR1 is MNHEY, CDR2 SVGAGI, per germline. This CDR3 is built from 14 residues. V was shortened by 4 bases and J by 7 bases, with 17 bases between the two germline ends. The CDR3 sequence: CASSSTGPNWEQYF. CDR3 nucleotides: TGTGCCAGCAGTTCGACAGGCCCTAACTGGGAGCAGTACTTC.

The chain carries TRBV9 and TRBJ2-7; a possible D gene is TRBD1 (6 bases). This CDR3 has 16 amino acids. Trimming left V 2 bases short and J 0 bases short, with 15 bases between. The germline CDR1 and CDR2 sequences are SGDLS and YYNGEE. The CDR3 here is CASSVQGGQSSYEQYF. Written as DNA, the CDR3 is TGTGCCAGCAGCGTCCAAGGGGGTCAGAGCTCCTACGAGCAGTACTTC.

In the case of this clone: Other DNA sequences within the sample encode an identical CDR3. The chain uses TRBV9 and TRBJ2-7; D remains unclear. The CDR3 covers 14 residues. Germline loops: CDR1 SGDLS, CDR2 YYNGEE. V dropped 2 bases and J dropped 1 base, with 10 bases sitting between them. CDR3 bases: TGTGCCAGCAGCGTGGCCTCAGGTTCCTACGAGCAGTACTTC. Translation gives CASSVASGSYEQYF. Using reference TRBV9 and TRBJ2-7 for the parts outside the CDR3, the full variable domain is DSGVTQTPKHLITATGQRVTLRCSPRSGDLSVYWYQQSLDQGLQFLIQYYNGEERAKGNILERFSAQQFPDLHSELNLSSLELGDSALYFCASSVASGSYEQYFGPGTRLTVT.

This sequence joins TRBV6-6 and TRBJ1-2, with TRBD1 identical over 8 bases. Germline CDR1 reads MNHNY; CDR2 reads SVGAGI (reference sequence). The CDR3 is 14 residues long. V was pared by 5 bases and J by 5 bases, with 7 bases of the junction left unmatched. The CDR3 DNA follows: TGTGCCAGCAGTCTCCAGGGGGCAGGTTATGGCTACACCTTC. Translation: CASSLQGAGYGYTF.

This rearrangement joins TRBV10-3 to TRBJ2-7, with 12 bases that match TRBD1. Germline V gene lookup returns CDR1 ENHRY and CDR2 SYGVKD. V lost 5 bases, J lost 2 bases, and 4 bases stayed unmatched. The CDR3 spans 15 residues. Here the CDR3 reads CAISPGTGGPYEQYF. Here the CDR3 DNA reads TGTGCCATCAGTCCCGGGACAGGGGGCCCCTACGAGCAGTACTTC.

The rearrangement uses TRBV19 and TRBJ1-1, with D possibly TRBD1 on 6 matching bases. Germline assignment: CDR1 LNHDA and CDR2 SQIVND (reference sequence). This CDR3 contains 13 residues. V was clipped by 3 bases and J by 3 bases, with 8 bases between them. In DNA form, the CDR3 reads TGTGCCAGTAGTATGTACAGGGACACTGAAGCTTTCTTT. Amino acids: CASSMYRDTEAFF.

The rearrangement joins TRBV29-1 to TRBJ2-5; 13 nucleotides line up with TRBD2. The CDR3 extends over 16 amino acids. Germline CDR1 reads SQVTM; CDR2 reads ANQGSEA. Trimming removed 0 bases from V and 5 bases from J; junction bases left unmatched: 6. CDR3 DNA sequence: TGCAGCGTTGAAGATCTTGGACTAGCGGGAGATGAGACCCAGTACTTC. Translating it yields CSVEDLGLAGDETQYF.

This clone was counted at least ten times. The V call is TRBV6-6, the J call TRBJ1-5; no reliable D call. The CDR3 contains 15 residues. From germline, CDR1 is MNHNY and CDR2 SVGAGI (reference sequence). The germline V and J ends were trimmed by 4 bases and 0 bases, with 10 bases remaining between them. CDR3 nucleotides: TGTGCCAGCAGTTTCGTCGGGGATAGCAATCAGCCCCAGCATTTT. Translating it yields CASSFVGDSNQPQHF.

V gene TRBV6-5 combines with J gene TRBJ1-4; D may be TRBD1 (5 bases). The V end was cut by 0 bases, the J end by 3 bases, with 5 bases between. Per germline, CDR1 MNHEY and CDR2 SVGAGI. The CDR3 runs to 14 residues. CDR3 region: CASSYSGPNEKLFF. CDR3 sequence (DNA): TGTGCCAGCAGTTACTCGGGGCCTAATGAAAAACTGTTTTTT.

CDR3: CASSYSESSYEQYF. The DNA of the CDR3 is TGTGCCAGCAGTTACTCAGAGTCAAGCTACGAGCAGTACTTC. The chain joins TRBV6-5 to TRBJ2-7; the D is unclear. The CDR3 has 14 residues. The V and J ends lost 0 bases and 3 bases respectively, with 9 bases between them. The germline gives CDR1 MNHEY, CDR2 SVGAGI.

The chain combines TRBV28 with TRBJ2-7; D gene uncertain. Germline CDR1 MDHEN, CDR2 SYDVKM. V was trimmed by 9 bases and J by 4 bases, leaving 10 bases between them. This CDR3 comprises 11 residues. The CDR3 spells CARDSRYEQYF. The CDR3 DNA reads TGTGCCAGGGATTCCAGGTACGAGCAGTACTTC.

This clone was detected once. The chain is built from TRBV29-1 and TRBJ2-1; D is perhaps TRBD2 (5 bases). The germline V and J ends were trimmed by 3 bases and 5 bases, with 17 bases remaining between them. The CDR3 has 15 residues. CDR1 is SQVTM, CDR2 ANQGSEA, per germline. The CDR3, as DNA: TGCAGCGTTGATAATTCGGCGGGTTCTCACAATGAGCAGTTCTTC. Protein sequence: CSVDNSAGSHNEQFF.